This T cell receptor beta chain emerged from a study of T cells in Graves' hyperthyroidism and ophthalmopathy (dated by TCRdb to 2018 to 2020). About the full investigation: Peripheral blood was sampled at the time of initial diagnosis, prior to any treatment. In addition, the study compared T-cell repertoires in thyroid tissue and in blood from about six Graves' hyperthyroidism patients. The 100 discovery patients were randomly split 7:3 into training and test sets. Once sampling was done, hyperthyroidism patients were given methimazole at a starting dose of 30 mg daily, whereas ophthalmopathy patients were given high-dose intravenous methylprednisolone. The paper describes TCR Vbeta CDR3 sequencing of 120 to 150 peripheral blood samples, made up of some 40 ophthalmopathy patients, around 78 hyperthyroidism patients and 17 progressor patients. A discovery cohort of 95 to 100 patients, roughly 40 with Graves' ophthalmopathy and about 58 with stable Graves' hyperthyroidism, was used to find distinguishing TCR V-J signatures. Prospective prediction of ophthalmopathy was tested in an independent validation cohort of fewer than 20 hyperthyroidism patients and 17 patients who later progressed to ophthalmopathy.

Points the paper makes about the study in general: In validation, progression to ophthalmopathy was predicted by the model with 70.59% sensitivity and 72% to 85% specificity, a median of about 6.8 months before onset. Blood samples also contained most of the expanded thyroid clonotypes (frequency above 0.001), which suggests that blood repertoires may reflect thyroid immune responses. Sample size was not statistically predetermined, and investigators were not blinded to group allocation. In cross-validation, a model built on a 13 V-J signature told ophthalmopathy apart from stable hyperthyroidism with under 90% sensitivity and roughly 81% specificity, and in testing the same model reached 80%/75%.

Ophthalmopathy patients had moderately to severely active disease, with a Clinical Activity Score of 3 or more, a NOSPECS grade of 4 or more, and a disease duration of less than 3 months. The study excluded patients with uncontrolled infections, other autoimmune diseases, pregnancy or lactation. Diagnoses were established on the basis of clinical symptoms, serum thyroxine and TRAb, thyroid ultrasound, and orbital computed tomography. PBMCs were isolated from about 9.2 ml of fresh peripheral blood by Ficoll-Paque density gradient centrifugation. Trizol reagent was used to extract total RNA, and RNA quality was then checked on an Agilent 2100 Bioanalyzer. TCR beta CDR3 regions were amplified from RNA transcripts. The first round of RT-PCR for the TCR CDR3 was performed with the HTBI primer set and the Qiagen OneStep RT-PCR kit. The libraries were constructed in a second round of multiplex PCR and then size-selected and purified. Libraries were sequenced paired-end with 100 bp reads on an Illumina HiSeq2000. Per the original workflow: SOAPnuke was used to process the raw data, throwing out any read that contained adapters or uncalled bases, had a mean Phred below 15, or lacked an exact constant-primer or identifier match. COPE v1.2.5 was used to merge high-quality paired reads, and clonotypes were defined as unique nucleotide sequences. Clonotypes were aligned to IMGT TRBV, TRBD and TRBJ reference segments using MiTCR v1.1. The analysis included only V-J combinations with a frequency above 0.0001, which together covered roughly 99% of the repertoires. The TCS score was defined as F50 (clonal expansion) divided by E x V (chaos), with BLOSUM62-based TCRdist calculated between CDR3 peptides within each V-J. Welch's t-statistics and random forest reduced fewer than 550 V-J features to roughly 13, which were used in a naive Bayes classifier (R e1071). Clones were called with MiXCR by TCRdb after fastp trimmed the public reads at Q25, and only in-frame beta chains were retained. Merged by CDR3 protein, the rows form single entries marked with the most common genes and DNA. In this record, the V and J calls reflect TCRdb's handling and not the investigators' own analysis. This sample is represented by 450,000 to 500,000 distinct CDR3 sequences; approximately 23% of them were singletons. The ten largest account for about 53% of the sample.

The germline V gene (reference sequence) supplies CDR1 MNHEY and CDR2 SMNVEV. Trimming removed 2 bases from V and 0 bases from J, leaving 8 bases between the germline ends. There are 16 amino acids in the CDR3, from cysteine to phenylalanine inclusive. The read is trimmed to its CDR3 DNA, 48 bases read in frame from base 1. For this clonotype: The antigen it recognizes is unknown. No qualities accompany the bases; no much larger clone lies one base away.

The source of this sequence is a woman in her seventies with Graves' ophthalmopathy. Specimen: blood. Rearrangement joined TRBV27 to TRBJ1-6; the D gene remains uncertain. The CDR3 protein is CASSLGRSSYNSPLHF. The DNA reads as follows: TGTGCCAGCAGTTTAGGGAGAAGCTCCTATAATTCACCCCTCCACTTT.